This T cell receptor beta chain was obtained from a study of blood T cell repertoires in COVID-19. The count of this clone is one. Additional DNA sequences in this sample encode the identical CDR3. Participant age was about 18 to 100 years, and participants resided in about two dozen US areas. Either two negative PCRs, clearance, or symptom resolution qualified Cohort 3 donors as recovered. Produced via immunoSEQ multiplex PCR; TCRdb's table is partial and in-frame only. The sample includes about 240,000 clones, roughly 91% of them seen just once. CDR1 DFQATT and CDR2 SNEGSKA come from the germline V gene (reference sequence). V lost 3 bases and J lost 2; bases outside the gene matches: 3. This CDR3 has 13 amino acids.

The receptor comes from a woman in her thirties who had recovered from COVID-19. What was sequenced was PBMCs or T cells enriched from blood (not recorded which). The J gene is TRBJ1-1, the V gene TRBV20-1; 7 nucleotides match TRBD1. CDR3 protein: CSASKGANTEAFF. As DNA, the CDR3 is TGCAGTGCTAGTAAGGGGGCCAACACTGAAGCTTTCTTT.